The clone carrying this TCR beta chain was observed a handful of times. This sample was included in a study of blood T cell repertoires in COVID-19. Study-level information: Acute and convalescent COVID-19 samples came from the United States, Italy and Spain. T cells, B-cell-depleted T cells, or PBMCs provided the cDNA or gDNA that served as material.

Measured with immunoSEQ multiplex PCR; TCRdb has only the in-frame clones, and not every one. The table includes 100,000 to 150,000 clones, about 80% detected once. The CDR3 sequence is 14 residues long. Per germline, CDR1 SGHDT and CDR2 YYEEEE. The V end was cut by 3 bases, the J end by 10 bases, with 19 bases between. Sequencing was carried out using peripheral blood. The TCR was taken from a woman aged 50 to 60 with acute or convalescent COVID-19. The V and J genes are TRBV5-6 and TRBJ1-1; the D gene is possibly TRBD1 (5 bases). CDR3 amino acids: CASSYGGTYSSAFF. The CDR3 DNA reads as TGTGCCAGCAGCTATGGGGGGACGTATTCTTCAGCTTTCTTT.